This TCR beta chain was recovered during a study of tumor-infiltrating lymphocytes in glioblastoma multiforme. Study results and caveats: TCR plus mutation findings rest on a single glioblastoma patient. Clone frequencies may be distorted by unequal TCR transcripts per cell.

Three nested ARM-PCR rounds with V-beta and C-beta primers built TCRB libraries. A C-beta primer primed TCRB cDNA from 0.45 to 0.5 ug RNA. Unique molecular identifiers were not described for the libraries. Via MiXCR, TCRdb re-called the multiplex PCR reads, giving one row per CDR3 protein. Among about 15,000 distinct CDR3 sequences listed, about 67% were seen once. CDR3 size: 15 residues. In germline, CDR1 is MNHEY, CDR2 SVGAGI. This clonotype showed up just once. Its antigen is undetermined. A read error is possible here, since a much larger clone lies one base away. This sequence originates from a male donor with glioblastoma. Source material: brain tumor tissue. The gene calls are TRBV6-5 and TRBJ2-1, with a possible D match to TRBD1 (6 bases). The DNA of the CDR3 is TGTGCCAACAGTTACCTAACAGGGAACTACAATGAGCAGTTCTTC. It codes for CANSYLTGNYNEQFF.